A selection of T cell receptor beta chains follows, all from one sample in a study of blood T cells in healthy people across ages. From the 5' RACE reads, TCRdb called clonotypes with MiXCR, one entry per CDR3 protein. The table has approximately 850,000 distinct CDR3 sequences, roughly 44% seen once. The sample taken for sequencing was blood. These receptor sequences come from a man between 60 and 75 years old in good health. CDR3s include the opening cysteine and the closing phenylalanine or tryptophan. D genes are given only for firm matches. Size values are once, few and many counts, or a class for expanded clones, and some rows have none.

j_gene,v_gene,d_gene,abundance,CDR3nt,CDR3aa
TRBJ2-7,TRBV29-1,.,.,TGCAGCGTTCGTGACGGAACATACGAGCAGTACTTC,CSVRDGTYEQYF
TRBJ1-2,TRBV5-1,TRBD1,once,TGCGCCAGCAGCTTAAACCGGGACAGGGTTTCGGGCTACACCTTC,CASSLNRDRVSGYTF
TRBJ1-2,TRBV28,.,.,TGTGCCAGCAGTCGACAGCCCTATGGCTACACCTTC,CASSRQPYGYTF
TRBJ2-7,TRBV3-1,.,few,TGTGCCAGCAGCCAAAGCCGGTTCGAGCAGTACTTC,CASSQSRFEQYF
TRBJ2-5,TRBV2,TRBD1,once,TGTGCCAGCAGTGTAACAGGGGGCTCTAAACGGACCCAGTACTTC,CASSVTGGSKRTQYF
TRBJ1-2,TRBV6-1,.,.,TGTGCCAGCAGTGAATACAGGGCCTATGGCTACACCTTC,CASSEYRAYGYTF
TRBJ2-6,TRBV25-1,TRBD1,many,TGTGCCAGCAGTGAAGGGACAGCTAAACAATCTCTTATACGGGCCAACGTCCTGACTTTC,CASSEGTAKQSLIRANVLTF
TRBJ2-1,TRBV5-1,TRBD2,few,TGCGCCAGCACAGTCCTAGCGGGACGCAATGAGCAGTTCTTC,CASTVLAGRNEQFF
TRBJ2-7,TRBV7-2,TRBD1,.,TGTGCCAGCAGCTTCCCCGGGACAGGGCACTACGAGCAGTACTTC,CASSFPGTGHYEQYF
TRBJ2-7,TRBV2,.,.,TGTGCCAGCAGTGAAGCGCTTCCCAGGGTCGAGCAGTACTTC,CASSEALPRVEQYF
TRBJ2-3,TRBV3-1,TRBD2,.,TGTGCCAGCAGCCAACCTGTGACTAGCGGGGTGGATACGCAGTATTTT,CASSQPVTSGVDTQYF
TRBJ2-3,TRBV18,TRBD2,.,TGTGCCAGCTCACCAACCGGGACTAGCTTTAGGGCAGATACGCAGTATTTT,CASSPTGTSFRADTQYF
TRBJ2-7,TRBV7-2,TRBD2,.,TGTGCCAGCAGCTTAAGGAGGGAACGGGAGGTTTACGAGCAGTACTTC,CASSLRREREVYEQYF
TRBJ2-1,TRBV10-1,.,.,TGCGCCAGCAGGGAGGACAGCCTGCGGAATGAGCAGTTCTTC,CASREDSLRNEQFF
TRBJ2-5,TRBV6-1,.,few,TGTGCCAGCAGTGGTGGCGGAAACCCCGGGGAGACCCAGTACTTC,CASSGGGNPGETQYF
TRBJ2-5,TRBV11-2,TRBD2,few,TGTGCCAGCAGCTCGGGACTAGCGGGGGGATTACACTATGAGCAGTACTTC,CASSSGLAGGLHYEQYF
TRBJ1-2,TRBV6-6,.,.,TGTGCCAGCAGTAGAGACAGGCCCTTAAACTATGGCTACACCTTC,CASSRDRPLNYGYTF
TRBJ1-2,TRBV20-1,TRBD1,.,TGCAGTGCTAGACCTGACAGGGACTATGGCTACACCTTC,CSARPDRDYGYTF
TRBJ2-7,TRBV6-1,TRBD1,.,TGTGCCAGCAGTGCGGGACAGGCCAGGGCCTACGAGCAGTACTTC,CASSAGQARAYEQYF
TRBJ2-4,TRBV24-1,.,.,TGTGCCACCAGTGATACGACTGATAAGATCTCCTACGGGCAGTACTTC,CATSDTTDKISYGQYF
TRBJ2-7,TRBV5-6,TRBD1,few,TGTGCCAGCAGCCCCAATCCGACAGGGTGGGCCTACGAGCAGTACTTC,CASSPNPTGWAYEQYF
TRBJ2-1,TRBV18,TRBD2,.,TGTGCCAGCTCACCACCCTCACTAGCGGGGGGGTTGAATGAGCAGTTCTTC,CASSPPSLAGGLNEQFF
TRBJ2-5,TRBV11-2,.,.,TGTGCCAGCAGCCTGGGCGGGACAACCCAAGAGACCCAGTACTTC,CASSLGGTTQETQYF
TRBJ2-1,TRBV6-1,.,.,TGTGCCAGCAGCTTGAGGGGGCGGGGGCCGGGATACAATGAGCAGTTCTTC,CASSLRGRGPGYNEQFF
TRBJ2-4,TRBV6-2/TRBV6-3,.,.,TGTGCCAGCAGTTATCGGCAGGGAGGCAAAAACATTCAGTACTTC,CASSYRQGGKNIQYF
TRBJ1-6,TRBV28,.,.,TGTGCCAGCAGTTTCGGACAGATCAATTCACCCCTCCACTTT,CASSFGQINSPLHF
TRBJ1-1,TRBV20-1,.,many,TGCAGTGCCTATAGACAGAACACTGAAGCTTTCTTT,CSAYRQNTEAFF
TRBJ1-2,TRBV12-3/TRBV12-4,TRBD1,.,TGTGCCAGCAGTTTTTTTCAGGGGGCTCTCAGTGGCTACACCTTC,CASSFFQGALSGYTF
TRBJ2-7,TRBV7-8,TRBD1,.,TGTGCCAGCAGCCGTACCGGGGGGGACAGGGGCTCCTACGAGCAGTACTTC,CASSRTGGDRGSYEQYF
TRBJ1-5,TRBV29-1,TRBD1,.,TGCAGCGTTTACACAGGGGGCCATCAGCCCCAGCATTTT,CSVYTGGHQPQHF
TRBJ2-5,TRBV6-2/TRBV6-3,.,.,TGTGCCAGCAGGGGACACTTCCAAGAGACCCAGTACTTC,CASRGHFQETQYF
TRBJ2-5,TRBV24-1,TRBD1,few,TGTGCCACCAGTGATTTGGACAGGGCGGAGACCCAGTACTTC,CATSDLDRAETQYF
TRBJ2-1,TRBV14,TRBD1,.,TGTGCCAGCAGCCCTCCGGACAGGGATCATGAGCAGTTCTTC,CASSPPDRDHEQFF
TRBJ2-1,TRBV13,TRBD2,once,TGTGCCAGCAGCTTGGGACCAGCGGGGGACAATGAGCAGTTCTTC,CASSLGPAGDNEQFF
TRBJ2-7,TRBV5-1,.,.,TGCGCCAGCAGCTATGGACGGGGTCCGCCCGAGCAGTACTTC,CASSYGRGPPEQYF
TRBJ2-1,TRBV7-2,TRBD2,few,TGTGCCAGCAGCTTAGCGTGGGCTAGCGGGGGGGCAGGGGAGCAGTTCTTC,CASSLAWASGGAGEQFF
TRBJ1-4,TRBV7-9,TRBD1,.,TGTGCCAGCAGCTTCGGGCAGGGGGAGACTAATGAAAAACTGTTTTTT,CASSFGQGETNEKLFF
TRBJ2-5,TRBV20-1,TRBD2,.,TGCAGTGGCCGACTAGCGGGGGGGGTAGAGACCCAGTACTTC,CSGRLAGGVETQYF
TRBJ2-1,TRBV7-9,.,few,TGTGCCAGCAGCTCCTTGCGCCGGGACAAACCCTTCTACAATGAGCAGTTCTTC,CASSSLRRDKPFYNEQFF
TRBJ2-5,TRBV20-1,TRBD2,.,TGCAGTGCTGAGACTAGCGGGGGGGAGGAGACCCAGTACTTC,CSAETSGGEETQYF
TRBJ1-1,TRBV4-3,.,.,TGCGCCAGCAGCCAAGACATCAGGCCACGGGACACTGAAGCTTTCTTT,CASSQDIRPRDTEAFF
TRBJ2-2,TRBV7-2,.,.,TGTGCCAGCAGCTTGGACGGGGGCCCCGGGGAGCTGTTTTTT,CASSLDGGPGELFF
TRBJ1-4,TRBV11-3,.,few,TGTGCCAGCAGCTTATTCGGGACTGCAACTAATGAAAAACTGTTTTTT,CASSLFGTATNEKLFF
TRBJ1-6,TRBV15,.,.,TGTGCCACCAGCAGTGCACCCCATCTCGGTTCACCCCTCCACTTT,CATSSAPHLGSPLHF
TRBJ1-6,TRBV20-1,TRBD1,.,TGCAGTGCTATTGAAGGACAGGGATATAATTCACCCCTCCACTTT,CSAIEGQGYNSPLHF
TRBJ1-6,TRBV14,TRBD1,.,TGTGCCAGCAGCCAAGGGACAGGGGTATCACCCCTCCACTTT,CASSQGTGVSPLHF
TRBJ2-5,TRBV12-3/TRBV12-4,.,.,TGTGCCAGCAGTTTACGGGCAGGGAGGGAGACCCAGTACTTC,CASSLRAGRETQYF
TRBJ1-6,TRBV15,.,.,TGTGCCACCAGCAGAGATCGCGCGGGACAAAGGGATTCACCCCTCCACTTT,CATSRDRAGQRDSPLHF